A selection of T cell receptor beta chains follows, all from one sample in a study of vaccination effects on CD4 cells after COVID-19. Some clones are missing from TCRdb's copy, which holds only in-frame ones; the method was immunoSEQ multiplex PCR. This sample has around 50,000 clones; under 80% occur once, and the top ten carry around 7%. Which antigens these TCRs recognize remains unknown. The source material was CD4+ T cells from PBMCs cultured without peptide, sampled after COVID-19 vaccination. These receptors all come from a human donor who received a COVID-19 vaccine. Each CDR3 is given with its conserved first and last residue. The order of the fields is D gene, clone size, J gene, V gene, CDR3 protein, CDR3 DNA. The D gene is left open where the match is weak. Size is stated for part of the rows, as once, few or many counts, or as a class when the clone is expanded.

D: TRBD1; size: -; J: TRBJ2-3; V: TRBV5-4; CDR3: CASSRTGSRTDTQYF; DNA: TGTGCCAGCAGCCGGACAGGGTCCCGCACAGATACGCAGTATTTT
D: TRBD1; size: -; J: TRBJ1-2; V: TRBV24-1; CDR3: CATRTGDRSGGYTF; DNA: TGTGCCACCAGAACAGGGGACAGGTCGGGAGGCTACACCTTC
D: TRBD1; size: -; J: TRBJ1-4; V: TRBV6-5; CDR3: CASSYRTGGGKEKLFF; DNA: TGTGCCAGCAGTTACCGGACAGGGGGGGGGAAAGAAAAACTGTTTTTT
D: -; size: -; J: TRBJ1-1; V: TRBV19; CDR3: CASSGGLLGSTEAFF; DNA: TGTGCCAGTAGTGGAGGATTGTTGGGGAGCACTGAAGCTTTCTTT
D: -; size: few; J: TRBJ1-4; V: TRBV3-1/TRBV3-2; CDR3: CASSQVNEKLFF; DNA: TGTGCCAGCAGCCAAGTTAATGAAAAACTGTTTTTT
D: -; size: -; J: TRBJ2-1; V: TRBV7-2; CDR3: CASSLAAASGNEQFF; DNA: TGTGCCAGCAGCTTAGCGGCGGCTAGTGGTAATGAGCAGTTCTTC
D: -; size: -; J: TRBJ1-2; V: TRBV15; CDR3: CATSKGGMGHRDGYTF; DNA: TGTGCCACCAGCAAGGGGGGTATGGGGCATAGGGATGGCTACACCTTC
D: -; size: once; J: TRBJ2-7; V: TRBV18; CDR3: CASSTGQGPYEQYF; DNA: TGTGCCAGCTCCACGGGGCAGGGTCCCTACGAGCAGTACTTC
D: TRBD2; size: -; J: TRBJ2-3; V: TRBV11-3; CDR3: CASSLSGGSTDTQYF; DNA: TGTGCCAGCAGCTTAAGCGGGGGTAGCACAGATACGCAGTATTTT
D: -; size: few; J: TRBJ1-3; V: TRBV3-1/TRBV3-2; CDR3: CASSQVTDTSSSGNTIYF; DNA: TGTGCCAGCAGCCAAGTAACGGACACATCGAGCTCTGGAAACACCATATATTTT
D: -; size: -; J: TRBJ2-3; V: TRBV11-2; CDR3: CASSSMGTVTDTQYF; DNA: TGTGCCAGCAGCTCTATGGGGACTGTTACAGATACGCAGTATTTT
D: -; size: medium-sized; J: TRBJ2-5; V: TRBV4-1; CDR3: CASSPEDSPRETQYF; DNA: TGCGCCAGCAGCCCTGAGGACAGCCCTCGGGAGACCCAGTACTTC
D: TRBD2; size: -; J: TRBJ2-1; V: TRBV6-5; CDR3: CASSRGLARYNEQFF; DNA: TGTGCCAGCAGTAGGGGACTAGCGAGATACAATGAGCAGTTCTTC
D: TRBD2; size: few; J: TRBJ2-7; V: TRBV4-1; CDR3: CASSQVGGKTYEQYF; DNA: TGCGCCAGCAGCCAAGTCGGGGGGAAGACCTACGAGCAGTACTTC
D: -; size: -; J: TRBJ2-2; V: TRBV10-3; CDR3: CAITPRPETGELFF; DNA: TGTGCCATCACCCCAAGACCGGAGACCGGGGAGCTGTTTTTT
D: -; size: few; J: TRBJ1-1; V: TRBV6-5; CDR3: CASRGPLGDTEAFF; DNA: TGTGCCAGCAGAGGGCCGCTCGGGGACACTGAAGCTTTCTTT
D: TRBD1; size: -; J: TRBJ1-1; V: TRBV27; CDR3: CASSETGAHLLNTEAFF; DNA: TGTGCCAGCAGCGAGACAGGGGCCCACCTCTTGAACACTGAAGCTTTCTTT
D: TRBD1; size: once; J: TRBJ2-3; V: TRBV18; CDR3: CASSLTGADTQYF; DNA: TGTGCCAGCTCACTGACAGGGGCAGATACGCAGTATTTT
D: -; size: -; J: TRBJ1-6; V: TRBV6-4; CDR3: CASSDSALHSPLHF; DNA: TGTGCCAGCAGTGACTCCGCACTCCATTCACCCCTCCACTTT
D: -; size: -; J: TRBJ1-4; V: TRBV5-4; CDR3: CASSTDRSNEKLFF; DNA: TGTGCCAGCAGCACCGACAGAAGTAATGAAAAACTGTTTTTT
D: -; size: -; J: TRBJ1-3; V: TRBV7-9; CDR3: CASSLAGQYSGNTIYF; DNA: TGTGCCAGCAGCCTAGCAGGACAGTACTCTGGAAACACCATATATTTT
D: -; size: -; J: TRBJ1-2; V: TRBV5-1; CDR3: CASSPSNPRRQYGYTF; DNA: TGCGCCAGCAGCCCCAGTAACCCCAGAAGACAGTATGGCTACACCTTC
D: -; size: -; J: TRBJ2-1; V: TRBV2; CDR3: CASSVFERTQFF; DNA: TGTGCCAGCAGTGTGTTTGAGAGAACGCAGTTCTTC
D: -; size: -; J: TRBJ1-2; V: TRBV6-1; CDR3: CASSEADSYDYTF; DNA: TGTGCCAGCAGTGAAGCTGACAGTTACGACTACACCTTC
D: TRBD2; size: -; J: TRBJ2-1; V: TRBV5-4; CDR3: CASSLVASGRNEQFF; DNA: TGTGCCAGCAGCTTGGTGGCTAGCGGGCGCAATGAGCAGTTCTTC
D: -; size: few; J: TRBJ2-2; V: TRBV7-9; CDR3: CASSLGWDAGELFF; DNA: TGTGCCAGCAGCTTAGGGTGGGACGCCGGGGAGCTGTTTTTT
D: TRBD2; size: -; J: TRBJ2-3; V: TRBV5-6; CDR3: CASSLMAGGGDTQYF; DNA: TGTGCCAGCAGCTTAATGGCGGGAGGTGGAGATACGCAGTATTTT
D: -; size: -; J: TRBJ1-6; V: TRBV19; CDR3: CASSEELGGLSYNSPLHF; DNA: TGTGCCAGTAGTGAGGAGCTGGGGGGACTCTCCTATAATTCACCCCTCCACTTT
D: TRBD2; size: once; J: TRBJ2-5; V: TRBV3-1/TRBV3-2; CDR3: CASSQDGAGGRETQYF; DNA: TGTGCCAGCAGCCAAGACGGAGCGGGGGGGAGGGAGACCCAGTACTTC
D: -; size: -; J: TRBJ2-3; V: TRBV2; CDR3: CASSERGSTDTQYF; DNA: TGTGCCAGCAGTGAACGGGGTAGCACAGATACGCAGTATTTT
D: TRBD2; size: -; J: TRBJ2-2; V: TRBV19; CDR3: CASSIVGLNTGELFF; DNA: TGTGCCAGTAGTATAGTGGGACTAAACACCGGGGAGCTGTTTTTT
D: TRBD2; size: -; J: TRBJ2-5; V: TRBV15; CDR3: CATRQRGGTETQYF; DNA: TGTGCCACTCGGCAGCGGGGGGGCACAGAGACCCAGTACTTC
D: -; size: -; J: TRBJ2-7; V: TRBV14; CDR3: CASSQGIYEQYF; DNA: TGTGCCAGCAGCCAAGGGATCTACGAGCAGTACTTC
D: -; size: -; J: TRBJ1-1; V: TRBV10-1; CDR3: CASRPGPTPRVF; DNA: TGCGCCAGCAGACCCGGACCGACTCCCCGGGTCTTT
D: TRBD2; size: -; J: TRBJ2-3; V: TRBV4-1; CDR3: CASSRFSGLAGGTDTQYF; DNA: TGCGCCAGCAGCCGTTTCTCGGGACTAGCGGGAGGCACAGATACGCAGTATTTT
D: -; size: -; J: TRBJ1-4; V: TRBV10-1; CDR3: CASSATDNEKLFF; DNA: TGCGCCAGCTCGGCGACCGATAATGAAAAACTGTTTTTT
D: TRBD2; size: few; J: TRBJ2-7; V: TRBV18; CDR3: CASSPASGRAYEQYF; DNA: TGTGCCAGCTCACCAGCTAGCGGGAGAGCCTACGAGCAGTACTTC
D: TRBD1; size: few; J: TRBJ1-5; V: TRBV2; CDR3: CASSEAGQRSQPQHF; DNA: TGTGCCAGCAGTGAAGCGGGACAGCGGTCGCAGCCCCAGCATTTT
D: TRBD2; size: -; J: TRBJ2-3; V: TRBV3-1/TRBV3-2; CDR3: CASSPAGLAGITDTQYF; DNA: TGTGCCAGCAGCCCGGCAGGGCTAGCGGGTATCACAGATACGCAGTATTTT
D: -; size: -; J: TRBJ1-4; V: TRBV19; CDR3: CASSNHGGGEKLFF; DNA: TGTGCCAGTAGTAACCACGGAGGGGGTGAAAAACTGTTTTTT
D: TRBD1; size: -; J: TRBJ1-5; V: TRBV3-1/TRBV3-2; CDR3: CASSQDRANQPQHF; DNA: TGTGCCAGCAGCCAGGACAGGGCAAATCAGCCCCAGCATTTT
D: -; size: -; J: TRBJ1-1; V: TRBV29-1; CDR3: CSVQVTRTEAFF; DNA: TGCAGCGTCCAGGTAACTCGGACTGAAGCTTTCTTT
D: -; size: -; J: TRBJ1-3; V: TRBV9; CDR3: CASSVGTVGNTIYF; DNA: TGTGCCAGCAGCGTAGGAACAGTTGGAAACACCATATATTTT
D: -; size: -; J: TRBJ2-5; V: TRBV24-1; CDR3: CATSDGETQYF; DNA: TGTGCCACCAGTGACGGAGAGACCCAGTACTTC
D: -; size: -; J: TRBJ2-3; V: TRBV27; CDR3: CACSVKGAHTDTQYF; DNA: TGTGCCTGCTCCGTGAAAGGGGCCCACACAGATACGCAGTATTTT
D: TRBD1; size: -; J: TRBJ1-2; V: TRBV18; CDR3: CASSPLKGATDYGYTF; DNA: TGTGCCAGCTCACCACTCAAGGGGGCCACGGACTATGGCTACACCTTC
D: TRBD1; size: -; J: TRBJ1-4; V: TRBV18; CDR3: CASSPPTGFRNEKLFF; DNA: TGTGCCAGCTCGCCGCCGACAGGGTTCCGTAATGAAAAACTGTTTTTT
D: TRBD1; size: -; J: TRBJ1-2; V: TRBV7-6; CDR3: CASSLAQGGYGYTF; DNA: TGTGCCAGCAGCTTAGCGCAGGGGGGCTATGGCTACACCTTC
D: -; size: -; J: TRBJ1-4; V: TRBV7-2; CDR3: CASSLVGNEKLFF; DNA: TGTGCCAGCAGCTTAGTTGGTAATGAAAAACTGTTTTTT
D: -; size: few; J: TRBJ1-2; V: TRBV28; CDR3: CASSLLAGYGYTF; DNA: TGTGCCAGCAGTTTATTAGCGGGGTATGGCTACACCTTC
D: -; size: -; J: TRBJ2-7; V: TRBV3-1/TRBV3-2; CDR3: CASSQDAGAYEQYF; DNA: TGTGCCAGCAGCCAAGATGCCGGGGCCTACGAGCAGTACTTC
D: TRBD1; size: -; J: TRBJ2-7; V: TRBV4-2; CDR3: CASSQVGPGQGSYEQYF; DNA: TGTGCCAGCAGCCAAGTAGGGCCGGGACAGGGCTCCTACGAGCAGTACTTC
D: -; size: few; J: TRBJ1-6; V: TRBV6-1; CDR3: CASSEASRGNSPLHF; DNA: TGTGCCAGCAGTGAAGCGAGTCGGGGAAATTCACCCCTCCACTTT
D: TRBD1; size: few; J: TRBJ2-1; V: TRBV10-1; CDR3: CASSEQAQGANEQFF; DNA: TGCGCCAGCAGTGAGCAGGCCCAGGGGGCAAATGAGCAGTTCTTC
D: TRBD1; size: -; J: TRBJ2-2; V: TRBV5-6; CDR3: CASSLNGQGTGELFF; DNA: TGTGCCAGCAGCTTGAACGGACAGGGCACCGGGGAGCTGTTTTTT